The 27 T cell receptor beta chains below all came from one sample that was sequenced in a study of T cell responses to AZD1222 COVID-19 vaccine. Clones were read by immunoSEQ multiplex PCR, and TCRdb kept only the in-frame ones, dropping some. The table has just under 90,000 clones, approximately 90% seen once; the top ten hold around 6%. Source: peripheral blood, taken 28 days after the second AZD1222 dose. Every receptor here comes from an adult who received the AZD1222 COVID-19 vaccine.

The CDR3 region has the DNA TGTGCCAGCAGCCAAGCCCCTAGTAGGAACACTGAAGCTTTCTTT. Protein product: CASSQAPSRNTEAFF. The chain employs TRBV4-2 and TRBJ1-1, with D uncertain. This CDR3 has 15 residues. Trimming shortened V by 1 base and J by 1 base, and 10 bases separated the two germline ends. CDR1 is LGHNA and CDR2 is YNFKEQ in the germline V gene.

A single count supports this clone. The chain recombines TRBV3-1 (or the pseudogene TRBV3-2) with TRBJ1-2, with a possible D match to TRBD1 (6 bases). CDR3 length: 12 amino acids. The V gene lost 4 bases and the J gene lost 6 bases, with 9 bases spanning the gap. CDR1 and CDR2 (germline): LGHDT, YNNKEL (reference sequence). CDR3 protein: CASSLRDNGYTF. Here the CDR3 DNA reads TGTGCCAGCAGCCTAAGGGACAATGGCTACACCTTC.

The chain combines TRBV3-1 (or the pseudogene TRBV3-2) with TRBJ1-3; D may be TRBD1 (5 bases). The V end lost 3 bases, the J end lost 2 bases, and 5 bases lay between the germline ends. Germline V lookup: CDR1 LGHDT, CDR2 YNNKEL (reference sequence). The CDR3 has 13 amino acids. The CDR3 protein is CASSQGAGNTIYF. Here the CDR3 DNA reads TGTGCCAGCAGCCAGGGGGCTGGAAACACCATATATTTT.

The chain employs TRBV2 and TRBJ2-4; 11 bases map to TRBD1. CDR1 is SNHLY and CDR2 is FYNNEI in the germline V gene. The CDR3 has 14 residues. V lost 8 bases and J lost 5; bases outside the gene matches: 5. This chain's CDR3 is CASGRTGGQNIQYF. The CDR3 DNA is TGTGCCAGCGGCCGGACAGGGGGCCAAAACATTCAGTACTTC.

Concerning this clone: At the DNA level, this CDR3 is encoded by other sequences in the same sample as well. This sequence joins TRBV18 and TRBJ1-1, with D uncertain. The germline V gene has CDR1 KGHSH and CDR2 LQKENI. V was trimmed by 3 bases and J by 0 bases, leaving 8 bases between them. The CDR3 covers 14 residues. The CDR3 is CASSPLGMNTEAFF. CDR3 sequence (DNA): TGTGCCAGCTCACCTCTAGGCATGAACACTGAAGCTTTCTTT.

CDR3 protein: CATSDPPGQRILNTGELFF. Here the CDR3 DNA reads TGTGCCACCAGTGATCCACCGGGACAGCGAATTTTGAACACCGGGGAGCTGTTTTTT. This chain links TRBV24-1 with TRBJ2-2, with 7 bases aligning to TRBD1. The germline V gene has CDR1 KGHDR and CDR2 SFDVKD. Unmatched junction bases numbered 13, after V lost 3 bases and J lost 1 base. The CDR3 consists of 19 residues.

The chain joins TRBV9 to TRBJ1-2; 7 bases line up with TRBD1. V dropped 3 bases and J dropped 3; count of bases not matched to a gene: 8. The CDR3 is made up of 15 amino acids. Germline-derived CDR1 and CDR2 are SGDLS and YYNGEE. CDR3 in amino acids: CASSEPTTGYYGYTF. CDR3 sequence (DNA): TGTGCCAGCAGCGAGCCGACGACAGGGTACTATGGCTACACCTTC.

The genes are TRBV9 and TRBJ2-5; D perhaps matches TRBD2 (5 bases). The V end lost 0 bases, the J end lost 5 bases, and 14 bases lay between the germline ends. CDR1 and CDR2 from the germline V gene are SGDLS and YYNGEE. This CDR3 is built from 15 residues. CDR3 DNA sequence: TGTGCCAGCAGCGTAGCCGGACTTTTTTGGGAGACCCAGTACTTC. This encodes CASSVAGLFWETQYF.

This chain uses TRBV7-2 with TRBJ1-1; D is perhaps TRBD1 (6 bases). CDR1 SGHTA and CDR2 FQGNSA come from the germline V gene. Between the trimmed V and J ends, which lost 4 bases and 1 base, there was a span of 16 bases. This CDR3 has 16 residues. The CDR3 DNA reads TGTGCCAGCAGCTCAACCGCCGGGACAAAGAACACTGAAGCTTTCTTT. This codes for CASSSTAGTKNTEAFF.

J is TRBJ1-1 and V is TRBV7-9; D uncertain. Trimming took off 0 bases at V and 11 bases at J, with 7 bases between the two ends. This CDR3 contains 11 residues. Germline V lookup: CDR1 SEHNR, CDR2 FQNEAQ (reference sequence). CDR3 protein: CASSLARGAFF. The CDR3 coding sequence is TGTGCCAGCAGCTTAGCCAGAGGGGCTTTCTTT.

This chain uses TRBV25-1 with TRBJ2-5; D might be TRBD1 or TRBD2, each matching 5 bases. The CDR3 is 13 amino acids. V lost 8 bases and J lost 6, with 16 bases in between. Germline CDR1 is MGHDK and CDR2 is SYGVNS. The CDR3 region is CASRGPLGKTQYF. Written as DNA, the CDR3 is TGTGCCAGCCGGGGCCCTTTGGGAAAGACCCAGTACTTC.

A single count supports this clone. The chain is built from TRBV14 and TRBJ1-2; D uncertain. The CDR3 is 17 amino acids. Trimming left V 0 bases short and J 0 bases short, with 14 bases between. From germline, CDR1 is SGHDN and CDR2 FVKESK. The DNA of the CDR3 is TGTGCCAGCAGCCAAGACCCTCTCGCTGCAGCTAACTATGGCTACACCTTC. Translating gives CASSQDPLAAANYGYTF.

This chain connects TRBV6-1 to TRBJ1-1; 7 nucleotides match TRBD1. The CDR3 is made up of 14 amino acids. With 3 bases clipped from V and 11 bases from J, the junction kept 12 bases outside the gene matches. Germline values: CDR1 MNHNS, CDR2 SASEGT. CDR3 DNA sequence: TGTGCCAGCAGTGAGATCGGACAGGTTCGATTGGCTTTCTTT. Protein product: CASSEIGQVRLAFF.

This clone was observed a handful of times. The chain has TRBV19 and TRBJ1-5; D is unclear. Trimming took 7 bases from V and 15 from J, leaving 25 bases between them. Germline V lookup: CDR1 LNHDA, CDR2 SQIVND (reference sequence). CDR3 length equals 14 residues. The CDR3 DNA is TGTGCCAGTACCATCCGCGCCGCCGATCGGTTTAGGCATTTT. Translation: CASTIRAADRFRHF.

This clone has just one count. The chain uses TRBV19 and TRBJ2-4; D may be TRBD1 or TRBD2 (5 bases each). CDR3 size: 16 residues. The V and J ends lost 7 bases and 0 bases respectively, with 16 bases between them. Germline CDR1 is LNHDA and CDR2 is SQIVND (reference sequence). The CDR3 nucleotides are TGTGCCAGTACGACGGGGACCCAAAAAGCCAAAAACATTCAGTACTTC. As protein: CASTTGTQKAKNIQYF. The whole variable domain, remainder taken from reference TRBV19 and TRBJ2-4, is DGGITQSPKYLFRKEGQNVTLSCEQNLNHDAMYWYRQDPGQGLRLIYYSQIVNDFQKGDIAEGYSVSREKKESFPLTVTSAQKNPTAFYLCASTTGTQKAKNIQYFGAGTRLSVL.

This rearrangement joins TRBV3-1 (or the pseudogene TRBV3-2) to TRBJ2-7, with no clear D. CDR1 and CDR2 from the germline V gene are LGHDT and YNNKEL (reference sequence). The V end was cut by 4 bases, the J end by 4 bases, with 11 bases between. The CDR3 loop spans 13 amino acids. This CDR3 reads CASSLGTAYEQYF. The CDR3 DNA reads TGTGCCAGCAGCCTAGGTACTGCGTACGAGCAGTACTTC.

The chain employs TRBV6-2 or TRBV6-3 and TRBJ2-4; D might be TRBD2 (6 bases). The CDR3 contains 14 residues. Germline V gene data show CDR1 as MNHEY and CDR2 as SVGEGT. Trimming left V 3 bases short and J 8 bases short, with 14 bases between. Here the CDR3 reads CASSYTTRLDIQYF. CDR3 bases: TGTGCCAGCAGTTATACGACTAGACTGGACATTCAGTACTTC.

V and J are TRBV25-1 and TRBJ1-5; D gene uncertain. In germline, CDR1 is MGHDK, CDR2 SYGVNS. The CDR3 is made up of 12 amino acids. V dropped 5 bases and J dropped 5 bases, with 7 bases sitting between them. In DNA, the CDR3 is TGTGCCAGCAGTTACGGGGATCAGCCCCAGCATTTT. Its protein product is CASSYGDQPQHF.

This clone was recorded only once. J is TRBJ1-6 and V is TRBV7-8; no definite D call. The germline CDR1 and CDR2 sequences are SGHVS and FQNEAQ. The germline V and J ends were trimmed by 0 bases and 10 bases, with 10 bases remaining between them. The CDR3 is 14 residues long. The CDR3 DNA follows: TGTGCCAGCAGCTTAGCCGAGGTGGGGTCACCCCTCCACTTT. Its translation is CASSLAEVGSPLHF.

The V call is TRBV4-1, the J call TRBJ1-2, with unresolved D. V was shortened by 1 base and J by 4 bases, with 16 bases between the two germline ends. The CDR3 extends over 16 amino acids. The V gene's germline CDR1 is MGHRA and CDR2 YSYEKL. CDR3 amino acids: CASSQGPSTSRYGYTF. CDR3 bases: TGCGCCAGCAGCCAAGGTCCTTCGACATCCCGCTATGGCTACACCTTC.

The chain is built from TRBV6-5 and TRBJ2-2; perhaps TRBD2 as D (6 bases). The germline V and J ends were trimmed by 10 bases and 2 bases, with 11 bases remaining between them. This CDR3 contains 13 residues. From germline, CDR1 is MNHEY and CDR2 SVGAGI. The chain's CDR3 is CAIRRGNTGELFF. The CDR3 bases are TGTGCCATAAGGAGGGGTAACACCGGGGAGCTGTTTTTT.

This chain connects TRBV6-4 to TRBJ1-1; the D is unclear. CDR3 length: 13 amino acids. Germline V gene data show CDR1 as MRHNA and CDR2 as SNTAGT. Trimming left V 0 bases short and J 8 bases short, with 10 bases between. The CDR3 loop reads CASSDSWLSEAFF. As DNA, the CDR3 is TGTGCCAGCAGTGACTCTTGGTTATCAGAAGCTTTCTTT.

The chain carries TRBV27 and TRBJ2-3; D unresolved. The V and J ends lost 3 bases and 2 bases respectively, with 9 bases between them. Germline CDR1 MNHEY, CDR2 SMNVEV (reference sequence). This CDR3 is 14 amino acids long. For the CDR3, the DNA is TGTGCCAGCAGTTTCGGGCCAGCCACAGATACGCAGTATTTT. It is translated as CASSFGPATDTQYF.

The rearrangement links TRBV9 to TRBJ2-1; weak D call: TRBD2 (6 bases). This CDR3 is built from 15 residues. Germline assignment: CDR1 SGDLS and CDR2 YYNGEE. The ends were cut back, 0 bases at V and 5 bases at J, with 12 bases in the middle. Written as DNA, the CDR3 is TGTGCCAGCAGCGTAGGTGGCGGGGCAAACAATGAGCAGTTCTTC. Residues: CASSVGGGANNEQFF.

The V gene is TRBV19, the J gene TRBJ2-1, with TRBD2 matching over 10 bases. The CDR3 has 13 residues. V trimming: 2 bases; J trimming: 9 bases; junction bases outside the gene matches: 1. The germline CDR1 and CDR2 sequences are LNHDA and SQIVND (reference sequence). CDR3 protein: CASSILAGAEQFF. The CDR3, as DNA: TGTGCCAGTAGTATACTAGCGGGGGCTGAGCAGTTCTTC.

The chain has TRBV28 and TRBJ1-2; D perhaps matches TRBD1 (6 bases). With 7 bases removed from V and 4 bases from J, the gap between germline ends came to 16 bases. This CDR3 spans 14 amino acids. Germline V gives CDR1 MDHEN, CDR2 SYDVKM. Written as DNA, the CDR3 is TGTGCCAGCACCCACTACAGGGTCAGCTATGGCTACACCTTC. This translates into CASTHYRVSYGYTF.

The CDR3 coding sequence is TGTGCCAGCAGTGTAACGGGCCTCCTTAGCGGATATCAGCCCCAGCATTTT. The encoded protein is CASSVTGLLSGYQPQHF. The rearrangement joins TRBV27 to TRBJ1-5; D unresolved. V shed 5 bases and J shed 5 bases, with 22 bases lying between them. Germline V gene lookup returns CDR1 MNHEY and CDR2 SMNVEV (reference sequence). This CDR3 has 17 amino acids.